This is a list of T cell receptor beta chains from one sample in a study of early T cells in non-severe SARS-CoV-2 infection. TCRdb analysed the 5' RACE reads with MiXCR anew, one entry per CDR3 protein. This sample carries around 33,000 distinct CDR3 sequences, about 4.7% of them seen once, and the ten largest clones take 7.9%. What was sequenced was whole blood. The receptors derive from an adult who was a healthcare worker with PCR-confirmed SARS-CoV-2 infection or an uninfected control (not recorded which). CDR3s include the opening cysteine and the closing phenylalanine or tryptophan. D genes are given only for firm matches. Not every row has a clone size; where given, it reads once, few, many or a size class.

abundance,v_gene,d_gene,j_gene,CDR3nt,CDR3aa
-,TRBV20-1,TRBD1,TRBJ2-7,TGCAGTGCTACCCAGGGGGCTGTTTACGAGCAGTACTTC,CSATQGAVYEQYF
many,TRBV7-9,TRBD1,TRBJ1-1,TGTGCCAGCAGCCAAGGACAGGAGAACACTGAAGCTTTCTTT,CASSQGQENTEAFF
many,TRBV28,TRBD1,TRBJ2-2,TGTGCCAGCAGTTTCGGGACAGTTAACACCGGGGAGCTGTTTTTT,CASSFGTVNTGELFF
many,TRBV7-2,-,TRBJ2-6,TGTGCCAGCAGCTTAGGCAGCCTCTCTGGGGCCAACGTCCTGACTTTC,CASSLGSLSGANVLTF
many,TRBV2,-,TRBJ2-1,TGTGCCAGCAACCCCTCAGCGAGCGTTGGTGAGCAGTTCTTC,CASNPSASVGEQFF
few,TRBV27,-,TRBJ1-1,TGTGCCAGCAGTTTATCGCCGGGAATGTGGACTGAAGCTTTCTTT,CASSLSPGMWTEAFF
many,TRBV12-3/TRBV12-4,TRBD1,TRBJ1-2,TGTGCCAGCAGCCCTAGACGAGACAGGGGCCGGAAGGGCTACACCTTC,CASSPRRDRGRKGYTF
few,TRBV6-5,-,TRBJ1-1,TGTGCCAGCAGTTACTCGGGGGCTCCTATGAACACTGAAGCTTTCTTT,CASSYSGAPMNTEAFF
-,TRBV18,-,TRBJ2-7,TGTGCCAGCTCCCTGGGTCTCGTCCAGGTAATGGGCGAGCAGTACTTC,CASSLGLVQVMGEQYF
many,TRBV18,TRBD1,TRBJ1-6,TGTGCCAGCTCCCATGACAGGGTCAATTCACCCCTCCACTTT,CASSHDRVNSPLHF
few,TRBV7-2,-,TRBJ1-3,TGTGCCAGCAGCTGGGCGGGCTCTGGAAACACCATATATTTT,CASSWAGSGNTIYF
many,TRBV6-6,TRBD1,TRBJ1-1,TGTGCCAGCAGTTATTCCGGGACAGGAATTGAAGCTTTCTTT,CASSYSGTGIEAFF
many,TRBV12-3/TRBV12-4,-,TRBJ1-5,TGTGCCAGCAGTCATCAGGGAGCGGGCAATCAGCCCCAGCATTTT,CASSHQGAGNQPQHF
few,TRBV28,TRBD1,TRBJ2-6,TGTGCCAGCAGTTTTGGGACAGGGAACTCTGGGGCCAACGTCCTGACTTTC,CASSFGTGNSGANVLTF
few,TRBV29-1,-,TRBJ1-4,TGCAGCGTTGAAGATCGGGGTTTGGGGAAACTGTTTTTT,CSVEDRGLGKLFF
many,TRBV7-2,-,TRBJ1-5,TGTGCCAGCAGCTTACCTAATCAGCCCCAGCATTTT,CASSLPNQPQHF
-,TRBV5-1,-,TRBJ1-5,TGTGCCAGCAGCCCGGGTTGGGGTATGGATCAGCCCCAGCATTTT,CASSPGWGMDQPQHF
few,TRBV28,TRBD1,TRBJ1-5,TGTGCCAGCAGGGGCCAGGGGGCGCGGGGCAATCAGCCCCAGCATTTT,CASRGQGARGNQPQHF
few,TRBV3-1,TRBD1,TRBJ1-1,TGTGCCAGCAGCCAAGAGGGGACAGTCTCGGGAGGGGCTTTCTTT,CASSQEGTVSGGAFF
few,TRBV18,-,TRBJ2-3,TGTGCCAGCTCACCCGGTCTATACCCCAGCACAGATACGCAGTATTTT,CASSPGLYPSTDTQYF
many,TRBV7-9,-,TRBJ2-1,TGTGCCAGCAGCTATAATGAGCAGTTCTTC,CASSYNEQFF
-,TRBV20-1,-,TRBJ1-5,TGCAGTGCTAGAGTACCCCATAATCAGCCCCAGCATTTT,CSARVPHNQPQHF
few,TRBV28,-,TRBJ1-5,TGTGCCAGCAGTAGTCCCAGCGGGTTTGGCAATCAGCCCCAGCATTTT,CASSSPSGFGNQPQHF
many,TRBV10-2,-,TRBJ1-2,TGCGCCAGCAGTGAGTCTTTAAATAACTATGGCTACACCTTC,CASSESLNNYGYTF
once,TRBV28,-,TRBJ1-5,TGTGCCACTCGGGAGTATCGTCAGCCCCAGCATTTT,CATREYRQPQHF
many,TRBV4-3,TRBD1,TRBJ2-7,TGCGCCAGCAGCCAAGACGCTATAGCAGGGGGCTACGAGCAGTACTTC,CASSQDAIAGGYEQYF
many,TRBV30,-,TRBJ1-2,TGTGCCTGGACAGGTTCCCCCAACTATGGCTACACCTTC,CAWTGSPNYGYTF
many,TRBV7-2,-,TRBJ2-5,TGTGCCAGCAGCTTAGAATGGGGAGGTAGAGAGACCCAGTACTTC,CASSLEWGGRETQYF
many,TRBV5-6,-,TRBJ2-5,TGTGCCAGCAGCCCCGACCTAAGCCAAGAGACCCAGTACTTC,CASSPDLSQETQYF
many,TRBV11-3,TRBD1,TRBJ2-3,TGTGCCAGCAGCTCCTACCCGGGACAGGGGATGGATACGCAGTATTTT,CASSSYPGQGMDTQYF
-,TRBV3-1,-,TRBJ2-2,TGTGCCAGCAGCCAAGCTCACAGCGGGGAGCTGTTTTTT,CASSQAHSGELFF
many,TRBV20-1,-,TRBJ1-1,TGCAGTGCTAGTGTACTGACTCGGGGCACTGAAGCTTTCTTT,CSASVLTRGTEAFF
many,TRBV24-1,-,TRBJ1-2,TGTGCCACCAGTGATTCAAAGGGGGGAGCCGGTGGCTACACCTTC,CATSDSKGGAGGYTF
once,TRBV15,-,TRBJ2-7,TGTGCCACCAGCAGCGGTTACAATGAGCAGTACTTC,CATSSGYNEQYF
once,TRBV20-1,TRBD1,TRBJ1-3,TGCAGTGCTAGAGGGACAGGGAAGGTTGGAAACACCATATATTTT,CSARGTGKVGNTIYF
many,TRBV7-2,TRBD1,TRBJ1-1,TGTGCCAGCAGCTTAGCCGGGACAGGGTTTGGTCGGACTGAAGCTTTCTTT,CASSLAGTGFGRTEAFF
many,TRBV19,-,TRBJ1-5,TGTGCCAGTAGTATAGGGATCACAGGCAATCAGCCCCAGCATTTT,CASSIGITGNQPQHF
many,TRBV28,-,TRBJ2-5,TGTGCCAGCAGCCCCCCGGCGGGACCAGAGACCCAGTACTTC,CASSPPAGPETQYF
many,TRBV4-3,-,TRBJ2-3,TGCGCCAGCAGCCGAGCGAGCGGATCTAGCACAGATACGCAGTATTTT,CASSRASGSSTDTQYF
many,TRBV7-9,-,TRBJ1-1,TGTGCCAGCAGCTTATCTAGGAGTTTACGAGCTTTGGACACTGAAGCTTTCTTT,CASSLSRSLRALDTEAFF
few,TRBV20-1,TRBD1,TRBJ1-2,TGCAGTGCTACAAGGACAGGGAGTCCCTATGGCTACACCTTC,CSATRTGSPYGYTF
few,TRBV5-1,-,TRBJ2-2,TGCGCCAGCAGCTTGGAGGTCACTACGAACACCGGGGAGCTGTTTTTT,CASSLEVTTNTGELFF
many,TRBV7-9,TRBD1,TRBJ1-1,TGTGCCAGCAGCCCGGGGACAGCGATCGTGGACACTGAAGCTTTCTTT,CASSPGTAIVDTEAFF
many,TRBV6-6,-,TRBJ2-5,TGTGCCAGCAGGTCGCCGGGACGGCAAGAGACCCAGTACTTC,CASRSPGRQETQYF
many,TRBV20-1,TRBD1,TRBJ1-4,TGCAGTGCTAAGGGACAGGGTTCAACTAATGAAAAACTGTTTTTT,CSAKGQGSTNEKLFF
many,TRBV24-1,-,TRBJ2-2,TGTGCCACCAGTGATTTTGGGTCCGGGGAGCTGTTTTTT,CATSDFGSGELFF
many,TRBV29-1,TRBD1,TRBJ1-4,TGCAGCGCTGGGACAGGGGGAAATGAAAAACTGTTTTTT,CSAGTGGNEKLFF
-,TRBV3-1,TRBD1,TRBJ2-7,TGTGCCAGCAGCCAAGTACAGGGGTACGAGCAGTACTTC,CASSQVQGYEQYF